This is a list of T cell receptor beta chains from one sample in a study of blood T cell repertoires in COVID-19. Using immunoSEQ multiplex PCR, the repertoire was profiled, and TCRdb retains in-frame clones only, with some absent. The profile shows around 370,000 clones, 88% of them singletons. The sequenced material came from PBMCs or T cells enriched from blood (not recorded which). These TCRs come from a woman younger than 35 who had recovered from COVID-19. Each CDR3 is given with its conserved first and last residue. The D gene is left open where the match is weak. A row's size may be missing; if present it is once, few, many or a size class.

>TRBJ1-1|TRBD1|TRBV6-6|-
CASSYSSRDRGPEAFF
TGTGCCAGCAGTTACTCGAGCCGGGACAGGGGTCCTGAAGCTTTCTTT
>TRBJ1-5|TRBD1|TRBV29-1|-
CSVRGQGGGSNQPQHF
TGCAGCGTTCGGGGACAGGGAGGGGGTAGCAATCAGCCCCAGCATTTT
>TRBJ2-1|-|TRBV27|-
CASSLSGVNEQFF
TGTGCCAGCAGTTTATCAGGGGTCAATGAGCAGTTCTTC
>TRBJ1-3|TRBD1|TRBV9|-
CASSGRPDRGRNTIYF
TGTGCCAGCAGCGGCCGTCCGGACAGGGGGCGAAACACCATATATTTT
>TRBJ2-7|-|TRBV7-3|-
CASSPASGVGYEQYF
TGTGCCAGCAGCCCCGCCTCAGGGGTGGGTTACGAGCAGTACTTC
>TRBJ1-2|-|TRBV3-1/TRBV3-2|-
CASSQEGSVPYGYTF
TGTGCCAGCAGCCAAGAGGGGAGTGTACCCTATGGCTACACCTTC
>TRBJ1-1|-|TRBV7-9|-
CASSPTGYTEAFF
TGTGCCAGCAGCCCGACAGGTTACACTGAAGCTTTCTTT
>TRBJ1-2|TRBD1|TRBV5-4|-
CASSSKDRAIYYGYTF
TGTGCCAGCAGCTCTAAAGACAGGGCGATCTACTATGGCTACACCTTC
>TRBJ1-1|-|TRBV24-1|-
CATSDSGSTEAFF
TGTGCCACCAGTGATTCCGGTTCCACTGAAGCTTTCTTT
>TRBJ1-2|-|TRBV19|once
CASKRLGYGYTF
TGTGCCAGTAAGAGGTTGGGCTATGGCTACACCTTC
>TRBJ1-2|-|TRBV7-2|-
CASSLPGSYGYTF
TGTGCCAGCAGCTTACCCGGGAGCTATGGCTACACCTTC
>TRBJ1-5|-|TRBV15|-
CATSREADYSNQPQHF
TGTGCCACCAGCAGAGAGGCGGATTATAGCAATCAGCCCCAGCATTTT
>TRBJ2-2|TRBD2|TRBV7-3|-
CASSPTWLAGVNTGELFF
TGTGCCAGCAGCCCAACCTGGCTAGCGGGGGTGAACACCGGGGAGCTGTTTTTT
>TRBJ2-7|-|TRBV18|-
CASSPRSKLYEQYF
TGTGCCAGCTCACCACGTTCCAAGCTCTACGAGCAGTACTTC
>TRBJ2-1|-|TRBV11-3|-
CASSFRTGEPNEQFF
TGTGCCAGCAGCTTCCGTACGGGTGAGCCCAATGAGCAGTTCTTC
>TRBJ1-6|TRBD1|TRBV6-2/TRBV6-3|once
CASSLSRGNSPLHF
TGTGCCAGCAGTTTGAGCAGGGGGAATTCACCCCTCCACTTT
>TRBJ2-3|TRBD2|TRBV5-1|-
CASSRGGTSITDTQYF
TGCGCCAGCAGCCGGGGCGGGACTAGTATCACAGATACGCAGTATTTT
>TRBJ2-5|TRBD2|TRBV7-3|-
CASSAYSGGETQYF
TGTGCCAGCAGCGCGTATAGCGGGGGCGAGACCCAGTACTTC
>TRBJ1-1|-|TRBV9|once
CASSVDQGKTEAFF
TGTGCCAGCAGCGTAGATCAGGGGAAGACTGAAGCTTTCTTT
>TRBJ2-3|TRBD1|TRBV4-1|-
CASSQDQWTGGTDTQYF
TGCGCCAGCAGCCAAGATCAGTGGACAGGGGGTACAGATACGCAGTATTTT
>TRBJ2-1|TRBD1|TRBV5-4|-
CASLQVPGQGYNEQFF
TGTGCCAGCTTGCAAGTCCCGGGACAGGGGTACAATGAGCAGTTCTTC
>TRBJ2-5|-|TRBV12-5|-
CASGLVLGVKETQYF
TGTGCTAGTGGTTTGGTTCTAGGGGTCAAAGAGACCCAGTACTTC
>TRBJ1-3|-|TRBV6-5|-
CASSYWAGDSGNTIYF
TGTGCCAGCAGTTACTGGGCAGGGGATTCTGGAAACACCATATATTTT
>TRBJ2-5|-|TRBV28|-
CASVQGGVETQYF
TGTGCCAGCGTTCAAGGGGGGGTGGAGACCCAGTACTTC
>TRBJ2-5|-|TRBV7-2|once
CASSLALTETQYF
TGTGCCAGCAGCTTAGCGCTAACAGAGACCCAGTACTTC
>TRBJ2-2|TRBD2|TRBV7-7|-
CASSLVAGAGRELFF
TGTGCTAGCAGCTTAGTAGCGGGGGCCGGCCGGGAGCTGTTTTTT
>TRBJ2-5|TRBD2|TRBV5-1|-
CASSLGFASGGPIETQYF
TGCGCCAGCAGCTTGGGTTTTGCTAGCGGGGGGCCGATAGAGACCCAGTACTTC
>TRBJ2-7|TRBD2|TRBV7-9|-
CASSPGLAGGPDYEQYF
TGTGCCAGCAGCCCGGGACTAGCGGGGGGGCCTGACTACGAGCAGTACTTC
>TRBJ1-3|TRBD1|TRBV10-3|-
CAISEGQGHPGNTIYF
TGTGCCATCAGTGAAGGACAGGGCCACCCTGGAAACACCATATATTTT
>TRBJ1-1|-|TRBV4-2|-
CASSPLEAASTEAFF
TGTGCCAGCAGCCCATTGGAAGCGGCCTCCACTGAAGCTTTCTTT
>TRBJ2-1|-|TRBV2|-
CASSEMDNSYNEQFF
TGTGCCAGCAGTGAAATGGACAACTCCTACAATGAGCAGTTCTTC
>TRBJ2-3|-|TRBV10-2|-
CASSEGGRSTDTQYF
TGCGCCAGCAGTGAGGGCGGGCGAAGCACAGATACGCAGTATTTT
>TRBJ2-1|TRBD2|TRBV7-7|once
CASSLVAGGDYNEQFF
TGTGCTAGCAGCTTAGTAGCGGGGGGCGACTACAATGAGCAGTTCTTC
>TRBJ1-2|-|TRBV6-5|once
CASSYSSRDYGYTF
TGTGCCAGCAGTTACTCGAGCCGTGACTATGGCTACACCTTC
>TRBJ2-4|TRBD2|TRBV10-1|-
CASSDPKVGTSGSLAKNIQYF
TGCGCCAGCAGTGATCCGAAAGTAGGGACTAGCGGGAGCCTAGCCAAAAACATTCAGTACTTC
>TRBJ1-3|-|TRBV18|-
CASSRQVQAGNTIYF
TGTGCCAGCTCCCGACAGGTCCAGGCTGGAAACACCATATATTTT
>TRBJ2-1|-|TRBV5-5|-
CASSLGLQPEQFF
TGTGCCAGCAGCTTGGGGCTTCAACCTGAGCAGTTCTTC
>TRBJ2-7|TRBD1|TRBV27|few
CASKRTGSSYEQYF
TGTGCCAGCAAGCGGACAGGAAGCTCCTACGAGCAGTACTTC
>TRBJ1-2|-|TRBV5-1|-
CASSLVYEGIYGYTF
TGCGCCAGCAGCTTGGTTTATGAGGGTATCTATGGCTACACCTTC
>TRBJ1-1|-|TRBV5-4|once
CASRVWGGNTEAFF
TGTGCCAGCAGGGTCTGGGGGGGAAACACTGAAGCTTTCTTT
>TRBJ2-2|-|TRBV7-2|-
CASSLDWTGGTGELFF
TGTGCCAGCAGCTTAGATTGGACCGGGGGTACCGGGGAGCTGTTTTTT
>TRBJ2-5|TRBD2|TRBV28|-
CASSLGSRTRGGVRTQYF
TGTGCCAGCAGTTTAGGTTCTCGTACGCGGGGGGGAGTAAGGACCCAGTACTTC
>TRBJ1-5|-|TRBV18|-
CASSPFTSQPQHF
TGTGCCAGCTCACCATTTACAAGTCAGCCCCAGCATTTT
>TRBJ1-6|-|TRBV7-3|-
CASSFQGKNSPLHF
TGTGCCAGCAGCTTCCAGGGGAAGAATTCACCCCTCCACTTT
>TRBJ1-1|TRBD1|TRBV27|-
CASSFRQGWQAFF
TGTGCCAGCAGTTTCAGACAGGGGTGGCAAGCTTTCTTT
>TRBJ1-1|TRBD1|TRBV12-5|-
CASGPVWDSLNTEAFF
TGTGCTAGTGGTCCTGTTTGGGACAGCCTGAACACTGAAGCTTTCTTT
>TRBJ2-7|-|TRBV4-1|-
CASSPKAGLHEQYF
TGCGCCAGCAGCCCGAAAGCGGGTCTCCACGAGCAGTACTTC
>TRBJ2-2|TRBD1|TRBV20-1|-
CSASRQGPTGELFF
TGCAGTGCCAGTCGACAGGGCCCTACCGGGGAGCTGTTTTTT
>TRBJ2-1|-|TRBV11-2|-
CASSLGDTYNEQFF
TGTGCCAGCAGCTTAGGGGACACCTACAATGAGCAGTTCTTC
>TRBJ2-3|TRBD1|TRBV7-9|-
CASSLGTGSFTDTQYF
TGTGCCAGCAGCTTAGGGACAGGGTCCTTCACAGATACGCAGTATTTT
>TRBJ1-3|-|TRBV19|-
CASSIRTQSSGNTIYF
TGTGCCAGTAGTATCAGGACACAGAGCTCTGGAAACACCATATATTTT
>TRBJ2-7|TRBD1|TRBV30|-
CAWGTGTGTYEQYF
TGTGCCTGGGGGACCGGGACAGGGACCTACGAGCAGTACTTC
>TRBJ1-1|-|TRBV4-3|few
CASSQDRVFSGHSEAFF
TGCGCCAGCAGCCAAGATCGGGTTTTTTCGGGACACTCTGAAGCTTTCTTT
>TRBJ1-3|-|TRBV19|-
CASSISADVGNTIYF
TGTGCCAGTAGTATATCGGCGGATGTTGGAAACACCATATATTTT
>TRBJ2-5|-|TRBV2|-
CASSEEVQTQYF
TGTGCCAGCAGTGAGGAGGTCCAGACCCAGTACTTC
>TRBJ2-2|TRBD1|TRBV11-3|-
CASSPGQGAAGELFF
TGTGCCAGCAGCCCCGGGCAGGGGGCTGCAGGGGAGCTGTTTTTT
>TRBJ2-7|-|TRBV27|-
CASRGGGPGYEQYF
TGTGCCAGCAGAGGGGGGGGGCCAGGCTACGAGCAGTACTTC
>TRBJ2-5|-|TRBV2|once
CASIDSFQETQYF
TGTGCCAGCATCGACAGTTTCCAAGAGACCCAGTACTTC
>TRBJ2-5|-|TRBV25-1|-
CASSAPRETQYF
TGTGCCAGCAGTGCTCCCCGGGAGACCCAGTACTTC